A selection of T cell receptor beta chains follows, all from one sample in a study of blood T cells in healthy people across ages. TCRdb re-called the 5' RACE reads through MiXCR, storing one row per CDR3 protein. The data show around 700,000 distinct CDR3 sequences, roughly 25% seen once. The data also belong to a second study, concerning T cells of mothers and their children.

The sample was blood. These receptors all stem from a boy between 10 and 17 years old in good health. Both conserved end residues are trimmed from each CDR3. Fields, in order: J gene, V gene, CDR3 protein.

>TRBJ2-3|TRBV5-1
ASTRGRAQADTQY
>TRBJ2-1|TRBV5-1
ASSWTSGRASYNEQF
>TRBJ2-1|TRBV7-9
ASSPLSVDEQF
>TRBJ2-1|TRBV6-5
ASSYSIPSSGNNEQF
>TRBJ2-7|TRBV7-2
ASSWDPGRQYEQY
>TRBJ2-7|TRBV28
VSSLIGARPTYEQY
>TRBJ1-1|TRBV6-6
ASSGRTGGDTEAF
>TRBJ2-5|TRBV6-5
ASSWGSRGLQETQY
>TRBJ2-1|TRBV4-1
ASSQAPQYNEQF
>TRBJ2-7|TRBV6-2/TRBV6-3
ASSHRLAEGSYEQY
>TRBJ2-4|TRBV12-5
ASGSKTGTQKNIQY
>TRBJ1-2|TRBV29-1
SVLDDGYT
>TRBJ2-5|TRBV29-1
SVLSGGEETQY
>TRBJ2-5|TRBV20-1
SASARGSNSYQETQY
>TRBJ1-2|TRBV12-3/TRBV12-4
ASNLPGQGVYGYT
>TRBJ2-5|TRBV20-1
SAERSQETQY
>TRBJ1-1|TRBV5-1
ASSFQGFGTEAF
>TRBJ1-4|TRBV14
ASSQSRANEKLF
>TRBJ2-1|TRBV9
ASSDSPLADTYNEQF
>TRBJ2-3|TRBV5-1
ASSSPSMSGRITDTQY
>TRBJ1-1|TRBV7-9
ASSPTQYPSNTEAF
>TRBJ2-5|TRBV7-9
ASTPWAVQETQY
>TRBJ1-2|TRBV27
ASGEGASNYGYT
>TRBJ1-5|TRBV7-9
ASSPGTDQPQH
>TRBJ2-1|TRBV7-8
ASSFPPDNEQF
>TRBJ2-3|TRBV9
ASSVGTVGDAQY
>TRBJ1-2|TRBV10-3
AISEWGLEEDGYT
>TRBJ2-7|TRBV4-1
ASSQDEGGGYEQY
>TRBJ2-7|TRBV12-3/TRBV12-4
ASSLFDGSYEQY
>TRBJ2-3|TRBV20-1
SARLSTDTQY
>TRBJ2-1|TRBV21-1
ASSKALSGLAGGPNEQF
>TRBJ2-5|TRBV20-1
SASPLAGGRETQY
>-|TRBV20-1
SARDEAGGMSEQY
>TRBJ2-1|TRBV29-1
SARAGGVSYNEQF
>TRBJ1-2|TRBV7-8
ASSSVTGAGESYGYT
>TRBJ2-7|TRBV7-9
ASSSRGPEVEQY
>TRBJ2-1|TRBV29-1
SVLAGLTYNEQF
>TRBJ2-1|TRBV29-1
SARGTSYNEQF
>-|TRBV3-1
ASSQGTVSYEQY